Listed below are T cell receptor beta chains from one sample, sequenced in a study of blood T cell repertoires in COVID-19. Data came from immunoSEQ multiplex PCR; TCRdb stores just in-frame clones and leaves some out. Of some 130,000 clones listed, roughly four fifths were seen once; the top ten hold roughly 15%. The material sequenced was peripheral blood. Receptor source: a woman aged 50 to 60 with acute or convalescent COVID-19. Each CDR3 is given with its conserved first and last residue. A D gene is named only where the DNA matches it firmly. Only part of the rows carry a size: once, few, many, or a class if the clone is expanded.

V: TRBV6-5; size: NA; J: TRBJ1-2; D: TRBD1; DNA: TGTGCCAGCAGTTACAATCCTGCAGGGGGATACTATGGCTACACCTTC; CDR3: CASSYNPAGGYYGYTF
V: TRBV30; size: NA; J: TRBJ1-2; D: TRBD1; DNA: TGTGCCTGGAGTGTGGGGCAGGGGGCCAACTATGGCTACACCTTC; CDR3: CAWSVGQGANYGYTF
V: TRBV10-3; size: NA; J: TRBJ1-2; D: TRBD1; DNA: TGTGCCATCAGGGACTCGGGACAGGGGAACTATGGCTACACCTTC; CDR3: CAIRDSGQGNYGYTF
V: TRBV5-1; size: NA; J: TRBJ1-2; D: TRBD1; DNA: TGCGCCAGCAGCATGGGACAGGGCAACTATGGCTACACCTTC; CDR3: CASSMGQGNYGYTF
V: TRBV10-1; size: once; J: TRBJ1-2; D: NA; DNA: TGCGCCAGCAGTGCGGGGGGCGCGTATGGCTACACCTTC; CDR3: CASSAGGAYGYTF
V: TRBV6-2/TRBV6-3; size: NA; J: TRBJ1-6; D: NA; DNA: TGTGCCAGCAGTTCAAATATGGGACTCCGTAATTCACCCCTCCACTTT; CDR3: CASSSNMGLRNSPLHF
V: TRBV5-1; size: NA; J: TRBJ1-6; D: NA; DNA: TGCGCCAGCAGCTTGGACGTCAGCGGGAATTCACCCCTCCACTTT; CDR3: CASSLDVSGNSPLHF
V: TRBV7-2; size: NA; J: TRBJ1-2; D: NA; DNA: TGTGCCAGCACCAATTTGGGGGCAGGCGGCTACACCTTC; CDR3: CASTNLGAGGYTF
V: TRBV6-5; size: once; J: TRBJ1-5; D: TRBD1; DNA: TGTGCCAGCAGAGTCGGACAGGGCAGCAATCAGCCCCAGCATTTT; CDR3: CASRVGQGSNQPQHF
V: TRBV4-1; size: few; J: TRBJ2-3; D: TRBD1; DNA: TGCGCCAGCAGCCCAATAATGGGACAGGGGCCAGATACGCAGTATTTT; CDR3: CASSPIMGQGPDTQYF
V: TRBV3-1/TRBV3-2; size: NA; J: TRBJ1-2; D: NA; DNA: TGTGCCAGCAGCCTGGGGGAGGGAAGGATCTATGGCTACACCTTC; CDR3: CASSLGEGRIYGYTF
V: TRBV7-8; size: NA; J: TRBJ1-1; D: NA; DNA: TGTGCCAGCAGCTTACGCCAGGGCACTGAAGCTTTCTTT; CDR3: CASSLRQGTEAFF
V: TRBV6-5; size: NA; J: TRBJ2-2; D: NA; DNA: TGTGCCAGCGGCGGACACCCGAACACCGGGGAGCTGTTTTTT; CDR3: CASGGHPNTGELFF
V: TRBV5-1; size: NA; J: TRBJ1-2; D: TRBD1; DNA: TGCGCCAGCAGCTTGGGAACGGGACAGACAAGAGGTGGCTACACCTTC; CDR3: CASSLGTGQTRGGYTF
V: TRBV24-1; size: once; J: TRBJ1-2; D: TRBD1; DNA: TGTGCCACCAGTGATAGCGGGACAGGGATCAGTGGCTACACCTTC; CDR3: CATSDSGTGISGYTF
V: TRBV5-1; size: NA; J: TRBJ2-3; D: TRBD1; DNA: TGCGCCAGCAGCTCCGAGACAGGGGGGACAGATACGCAGTATTTT; CDR3: CASSSETGGTDTQYF
V: TRBV12-5; size: NA; J: TRBJ2-3; D: TRBD2; DNA: TGTGCTAGTGGTTTATGGATTACTTCGGGGGGTAGCACAGATACGCAGTATTTT; CDR3: CASGLWITSGGSTDTQYF
V: TRBV19; size: NA; J: TRBJ2-2; D: NA; DNA: TGTGCCAGTAGTATTACAGGGTATGATGGGGAGCTGTTTTTT; CDR3: CASSITGYDGELFF
V: TRBV25-1; size: once; J: TRBJ2-2; D: NA; DNA: TGTGCCAGCAGTGAATACGGAACGTGGGCGCCCGGGGAGCTGTTTTTT; CDR3: CASSEYGTWAPGELFF
V: TRBV10-2; size: few; J: TRBJ1-6; D: NA; DNA: TGCGCCACAGCCGACAGAGATAGCTCCTATAATTCACCCCTCCACTTT; CDR3: CATADRDSSYNSPLHF
V: TRBV5-1; size: NA; J: TRBJ2-7; D: NA; DNA: TGCGCCAGCAGCTTCGGCGGGCCGCTCTCCTACGAGCAGTACTTC; CDR3: CASSFGGPLSYEQYF
V: TRBV5-1; size: NA; J: TRBJ1-1; D: TRBD1; DNA: TGCGCCAGCAGCTCGACAGGGCACACTGAAGCTTTCTTT; CDR3: CASSSTGHTEAFF
V: TRBV6-4; size: NA; J: TRBJ2-1; D: TRBD2; DNA: TGTGCCAGCAGTGCTAGCGGGACCGGTTACAATGAGCAGTTCTTC; CDR3: CASSASGTGYNEQFF
V: TRBV3-1/TRBV3-2; size: NA; J: TRBJ1-4; D: NA; DNA: TGTGCCAGCTCACCTAGGGGGACCTTAAATGAAAAACTGTTTTTT; CDR3: CASSPRGTLNEKLFF
V: TRBV28; size: once; J: TRBJ2-1; D: TRBD1; DNA: TGTGCCAGCAGTTTCCGGACAGGGGAGGACAATGAGCAGTTCTTC; CDR3: CASSFRTGEDNEQFF
V: TRBV28; size: NA; J: TRBJ1-6; D: NA; DNA: TGTGCCAGCAGTTTAGCGGGGAATTCACCCCTCCACTTT; CDR3: CASSLAGNSPLHF
V: TRBV27; size: NA; J: TRBJ2-1; D: NA; DNA: TGTGCCAGCACCCACTCGGACAGAGACAATGAGCAGTTCTTC; CDR3: CASTHSDRDNEQFF
V: TRBV29-1; size: NA; J: TRBJ1-5; D: TRBD1; DNA: TGCAGCGTAGCGGGACAGGGCTACAATCAGCCCCAGCATTTT; CDR3: CSVAGQGYNQPQHF
V: TRBV3-1/TRBV3-2; size: NA; J: TRBJ1-2; D: TRBD1; DNA: TGTGCCAGCAGCCCCACTCAGGGGGCCCATGGCTACACCTTC; CDR3: CASSPTQGAHGYTF
V: TRBV18; size: NA; J: TRBJ1-6; D: TRBD1; DNA: TGTGCCAGCTCACCCCTTGGACAGGGTAATAATTCACCCCTCCACTTT; CDR3: CASSPLGQGNNSPLHF
V: TRBV11-2; size: NA; J: TRBJ1-6; D: NA; DNA: TGTGCCAGCAGCTCAGGGGTTGTGAATTCACCCCTCCACTTT; CDR3: CASSSGVVNSPLHF
V: TRBV9; size: NA; J: TRBJ1-1; D: NA; DNA: TGTGCCAGCGGACAGTCTTTGGACACTGAAGCTTTCTTT; CDR3: CASGQSLDTEAFF
V: TRBV6-5; size: NA; J: TRBJ1-2; D: NA; DNA: TGTGCCAGCAGTACCGGACAGCGAGGGTATGGCTACACCTTC; CDR3: CASSTGQRGYGYTF
V: TRBV28; size: once; J: TRBJ2-7; D: TRBD1; DNA: TGTGCCAGCAGCCCGGCAGGGGGCCAACGTGGCGGGCAGTACTTC; CDR3: CASSPAGGQRGGQYF
V: TRBV30; size: few; J: TRBJ1-2; D: TRBD1; DNA: TGTGCCTGGAGTAGAGGACAGGGGAACGGCTACACCTTC; CDR3: CAWSRGQGNGYTF
V: TRBV9; size: NA; J: TRBJ2-3; D: TRBD2; DNA: TGTGCCAGCAGCGTGCTAGCGGGGTCAGATACGCAGTATTTT; CDR3: CASSVLAGSDTQYF
V: TRBV30; size: NA; J: TRBJ1-3; D: NA; DNA: TGTGCCTGGAGCTACGGCCGGGGCTCTGGAAACACCATATATTTT; CDR3: CAWSYGRGSGNTIYF
V: TRBV6-5; size: NA; J: TRBJ1-1; D: TRBD1; DNA: TGTGCCAGCAGACAGGGGGGCTTGAAGAGTGAAGCTTTCTTT; CDR3: CASRQGGLKSEAFF
V: TRBV4-1; size: NA; J: TRBJ1-2; D: NA; DNA: TGCGCCAGCAGATCAATACAGGGTCTCTATGGCTACACCTTC; CDR3: CASRSIQGLYGYTF